This T cell receptor beta chain was recorded in a study of cytomegalovirus exposure and HLA in healthy donors. The PCR contained 60 Vbeta and 13 Jbeta primers. Here immunoSEQ multiplex PCR was the method, and the copy in TCRdb shows in-frame clones only, minus some. The data hold roughly 97,000 clones, with around a tenth observed a single time. At collection, donors were nominally healthy, but unrecorded immune exposures were probable. CDR3 size: 16 residues. Germline CDR1 reads SGHTA; CDR2 reads FQGNSA. Trimming cost V 2 bases and J 1 base; bases outside gene matches: 6. The chain carries TRBV7-2 and TRBJ2-5, with 8 nucleotides matching TRBD2. The sequencing sample was made of PBMCs. This receptor was taken from a man aged 50 to 60 in good health and CMV-seropositive. CDR3 region: CASSLSLADLQETQYF. The CDR3 DNA reads TGTGCCAGCAGCTTATCACTAGCGGACCTCCAAGAGACCCAGTACTTC.